The T cell receptor beta chain described here comes from a study of cytomegalovirus exposure and HLA in healthy donors. Points on this clone: The target antigen is unknown.

The study, taken as a whole, reports: As was reported, the classifier diagnosed cytomegalovirus status with high specificity and sensitivity. It was shown in a later analysis that HLA-associated TCR beta chains were more clonally expanded than other, equally common chains. Highly shared variants forming one cluster were likely a sequencing artifact.

Germline CDR1 and CDR2: LNHDA and SQIVND (reference sequence). Trimming removed 1 base from V and 5 bases from J, with 12 bases in between. This CDR3 has 15 residues. It was healthy bone marrow donors who served as donors. In the PCR, 60 Vbeta and 13 Jbeta primers were used. The data were produced by immunoSEQ multiplex PCR, yet TCRdb's version contains in-frame clones alone and is incomplete. The sample consists of 90,000 or so clones, roughly four fifths of them appearing once. The genes are TRBV19 and TRBJ1-5; D call uncertain. The sample comprised PBMCs. This sequence originates from a young man in good health and CMV-seropositive. This chain's CDR3 is CASSIVYRTDQPQHF. The CDR3 DNA reads as TGTGCCAGTAGTATAGTGTATAGGACTGATCAGCCCCAGCATTTT.